Below are 27 T cell receptor beta chains sequenced from a single sample in a study of OX40 agonist ivuxolimab in advanced cancers. The data were produced by immunoSEQ multiplex PCR, yet TCRdb's version contains in-frame clones alone and is incomplete. The table has 58,000 or so clones, around 83% seen once. The material sequenced was CD4+ or CD8+ T cells sorted from blood, taken in a trial of the OX40 agonist ivuxolimab. The receptors originated from an adult with an advanced solid tumor such as melanoma, head and neck, liver or kidney cancer.

A single count supports this clone. The genes are TRBV16 and TRBJ2-7; D is unclear. Germline CDR1 reads KGHSY; CDR2 reads FQNENV. Trimming took off 1 base at V and 3 bases at J, with 7 bases between the two ends. CDR3 size: 13 residues. CDR3 nucleotide sequence: TGTGCCAGCAGCCAATTTAAAGTCTACGAGCAGTACTTC. Residues: CASSQFKVYEQYF. Together with reference TRBV16 and TRBJ2-7, the CDR3 gives the full variable domain: GEEVAQTPKHLVRGEGQKAKLYCAPIKGHSYVFWYQQVLKNEFKFLISFQNENVFDETGMPKERFSAKCLPNSPCSLEIQATKLEDSAVYFCASSQFKVYEQYFGPGTRLTVT.

The chain links TRBV5-1 to TRBJ2-1; the D gene is possibly TRBD2 (5 bases). The CDR3 is 15 amino acids. The V end was cut by 0 bases, the J end by 6 bases, with 13 bases between. Looked up from germline, CDR1 is SGHRS and CDR2 is YFSETQ. The CDR3: CASSLEGYGGNEQFF. The CDR3 DNA reads as TGCGCCAGCAGCTTGGAGGGCTATGGAGGCAATGAGCAGTTCTTC. The variable domain in full, completed from reference TRBV5-1 and TRBJ2-1, reads KAGVTQTPRYLIKTRGQQVTLSCSPISGHRSVSWYQQTPGQGLQFLFEYFSETQRNKGNFPGRFSGRQFSNSRSEMNVSTLELGDSALYLCASSLEGYGGNEQFFGPGTRLTVL.

V gene TRBV19 combines with J gene TRBJ2-6; D remains ambiguous. Germline-derived CDR1 and CDR2 are LNHDA and SQIVND (reference sequence). The V gene lost 4 bases and the J gene lost 0 bases, with 4 bases spanning the gap. The CDR3 is made up of 14 amino acids. The CDR3 nucleotides read TGTGCCAGTAGTAAGTTCTCTGGGGCCAACGTCCTGACTTTC. This encodes CASSKFSGANVLTF.

This clone appeared a single time. V is TRBV5-5 and J is TRBJ1-4, with 7 bases aligning to TRBD1. The CDR3 is made up of 14 amino acids. Germline V CDR1 and CDR2: SGHKS, YYEKEE (reference sequence). Losses at the gene ends were 4 bases for V and 4 bases for J; bases not matched to a gene: 4. CDR3 residues: CASSLGQVNEKLFF. The DNA of the CDR3 is TGTGCCAGCAGCCTAGGACAGGTTAATGAAAAACTGTTTTTT. Full variable domain (remainder filled in from reference TRBV5-5 and TRBJ1-4): DAGVTQSPTHLIKTRGQQVTLRCSPISGHKSVSWYQQVLGQGPQFIFQYYEKEERGRGNFPDRFSARQFPNYSSELNVNALLLGDSALYLCASSLGQVNEKLFFGSGTQLSVL.

The chain carries TRBV7-9 and TRBJ1-1; D not certain. The ends were cut back, 1 base at V and 6 bases at J, with 12 bases in the middle. CDR1 and CDR2 from the germline V gene are SEHNR and FQNEAQ (reference sequence). The CDR3 consists of 14 residues. CDR3 DNA sequence: TGTGCCAGCAGCTTAGGAGAAGGAAGGGCTGAAGCTTTCTTT. Translation gives CASSLGEGRAEAFF.

This sequence joins TRBV7-7 and TRBJ2-5; TRBD2 matches 7 bases. This CDR3 comprises 14 residues. The germline V gene has CDR1 SSHAT and CDR2 FNYEAQ (reference sequence). The CDR3 DNA sequence: TGTGCTAGCTTGCTAGCGGCCGCGGAAGAGACCCAGTACTTC. Translating gives CASLLAAAEETQYF.

The genes are TRBV2 and TRBJ1-5; 9 bases align to TRBD1. This CDR3 is 15 amino acids long. From germline, CDR1 is SNHLY and CDR2 FYNNEI. V was pared by 7 bases and J by 2 bases, with 6 bases of the junction left unmatched. CDR3 nucleotides: TGTGCCAGCAAGCGAGGGACAGGGCGCAATCAGCCCCAGCATTTT. Translated, it gives CASKRGTGRNQPQHF.

The chain joins TRBV6-6 to TRBJ1-1, with D hard to call. The V gene lost 6 bases and the J gene lost 1 base, with 6 bases spanning the gap. Looked up from germline, CDR1 is MNHNY and CDR2 is SVGAGI (reference sequence). This CDR3 spans 12 amino acids. The CDR3 spells CASRGKNTEAFF. The CDR3 nucleotides are TGTGCCAGCAGGGGGAAGAACACTGAAGCTTTCTTT.

The genes are TRBV6-5 and TRBJ1-1; 7 bases line up with TRBD1. Germline V lookup: CDR1 MNHEY, CDR2 SVGAGI. The ends lost 8 bases at V and 7 bases at J; junction bases unmatched: 13. The CDR3 is 14 amino acids. The CDR3 reads CASGMAGTANEAFF. The CDR3 region has the DNA TGTGCCAGCGGAATGGCCGGGACAGCTAATGAAGCTTTCTTT.

This chain joins TRBV15 and TRBJ2-7; 12 bases map to TRBD2. This CDR3 is 15 amino acids long. The V and J ends lost 5 bases and 4 bases, in that order; junction bases with no gene match: 6. CDR1 LNHNV and CDR2 YYDKDF come from the germline V gene (reference sequence). CDR3 region: CATSPLLAGGYEQYF. The CDR3 coding sequence is TGTGCCACCAGCCCTCTACTAGCGGGGGGATACGAGCAGTACTTC.

This chain connects TRBV4-1 to TRBJ2-5; D not certain. CDR1 and CDR2 (germline): MGHRA, YSYEKL. CDR3 length: 15 amino acids. Trimming took off 1 base at V and 10 bases at J, with 19 bases between the two ends. Here the CDR3 DNA reads TGCGCCAGCAGCCAAGTACCTGGGGTTGTGATGGACCAGTACTTC. This encodes CASSQVPGVVMDQYF.

This clone appeared a few times. This chain joins TRBV7-3 and TRBJ2-2; D is possibly TRBD1 (5 bases). Germline V CDR1 and CDR2: SGHTA, FQGTGA. The V gene lost 5 bases and the J gene lost 1 base, with 14 bases spanning the gap. This CDR3 spans 16 amino acids. The CDR3 reads CASSPGGQGNTGELFF. The CDR3 region has the DNA TGTGCCAGCAGCCCGGGTGGTCAGGGGAACACCGGGGAGCTGTTTTTT.

The J gene is TRBJ1-4, the V gene TRBV15; TRBD1 might be the D (5 bases). CDR1 and CDR2 (germline): LNHNV, YYDKDF (reference sequence). CDR3 length: 17 residues. The germline V and J ends were trimmed by 3 bases and 5 bases, with 19 bases remaining between them. The CDR3 region is CATSSRGWGERNEKLFF. The CDR3 DNA reads as TGTGCCACCAGCAGCCGGGGGTGGGGGGAACGGAATGAAAAACTGTTTTTT.

This clone was picked up a small number of times. The rearrangement uses TRBV28 and TRBJ1-3; D remains unclear. Germline lookup yields CDR1 MDHEN and CDR2 SYDVKM. This CDR3 spans 17 amino acids. Trimming cost V 3 bases and J 2 bases, with 17 bases left between them. This CDR3 reads CASSFYRSGLAGNTIYF. The CDR3 coding sequence is TGTGCCAGCAGTTTCTATCGCAGCGGGCTGGCTGGAAACACCATATATTTT. Complete variable domain (other parts from reference TRBV28 and TRBJ1-3): DVKVTQSSRYLVKRTGEKVFLECVQDMDHENMFWYRQDPGLGLRLIYFSYDVKMKEKGDIPEGYSVSREKKERFSLILESASTNQTSMYLCASSFYRSGLAGNTIYFGEGSWLTVV.

The chain combines TRBV30 with TRBJ1-4; 9 bases are a match to TRBD1. CDR1 and CDR2 (germline): GTSNPN, SVGIG (reference sequence). Germline trimming cut 6 bases from V and 7 bases from J; bases unmatched to any gene: 15. This CDR3 contains 16 residues. The CDR3 bases are TGTGCCTGTATCGCCGGGACAGGGTATTCAGGTGAAAAACTGTTTTTT. Protein: CACIAGTGYSGEKLFF. Using reference TRBV30 and TRBJ1-4 for the parts outside the CDR3, the full variable domain is SQTIHQWPATLVQPVGSPLSLECTVEGTSNPNLYWYRQAAGRGLQLLFYSVGIGQISSEVPQNLSASRPQDRQFILSSKKLLLSDSGFYLCACIAGTGYSGEKLFFGSGTQLSVL.

The rearrangement joins TRBV5-1 to TRBJ1-1; D not resolved. With 7 bases removed from V and 1 base from J, the gap between germline ends came to 11 bases. This CDR3 is built from 13 residues. In germline, CDR1 is SGHRS, CDR2 YFSETQ. As DNA, the CDR3 is TGCGCCAGCGGCGGCGGCGGGAACACTGAAGCTTTCTTT. Amino acid sequence: CASGGGGNTEAFF.

The chain links TRBV4-1 to TRBJ1-4; possible D gene TRBD1, 6 bases. The V end lost 1 base, the J end lost 4 bases, and 13 bases lay between the germline ends. In germline, CDR1 is MGHRA, CDR2 YSYEKL. This CDR3 has 16 amino acids. CDR3 sequence reads: CASSQGEDRINEKLFF. The CDR3 DNA reads TGCGCCAGCAGCCAAGGGGAGGACAGAATTAATGAAAAACTGTTTTTT.

V is TRBV19 and J is TRBJ2-5, with D perhaps assigned TRBD1 or TRBD2 (5 bases each). Germline V CDR1 and CDR2: LNHDA, SQIVND (reference sequence). The CDR3 length is 13 residues. The germline V and J ends were trimmed by 6 bases and 4 bases, with 12 bases remaining between them. CDR3 DNA sequence: TGTGCCAGTAGCGGCCGGGGCCTAGAGACCCAGTACTTC. Encoded protein: CASSGRGLETQYF.

The genes are TRBV5-1 and TRBJ2-3; 10 bases match TRBD2. CDR1 SGHRS and CDR2 YFSETQ come from the germline V gene. Losses at the gene ends were 4 bases for V and 0 bases for J; bases not matched to a gene: 2. This CDR3 has 15 amino acids. CDR3 nucleotide sequence: TGCGCCAGCAGCCGTAGCGGGAGGAGCACAGATACGCAGTATTTT. It encodes CASSRSGRSTDTQYF.

This chain joins TRBV6-6 and TRBJ2-2, with 7 bases that match TRBD1. CDR1 and CDR2 (germline): MNHNY, SVGAGI (reference sequence). V shed 11 bases and J 9 bases; nucleotides not matched to a gene: 12. CDR3 length equals 13 residues. This CDR3 reads CAGATTGLRELFF. The CDR3 coding sequence is TGTGCCGGAGCAACGACAGGGCTCCGGGAGCTGTTTTTT.

The genes are TRBV21-1 and TRBJ2-7; the table's TRBD1 call for D was not verified on the DNA. TRBV21-1 is a documented pseudogene. The CDR3 runs 15 residues. CDR3 nucleotide sequence: TGTGCCAGCAGCAAAGAGGACAGCGGAGACTACGAGCAGTACTTC. This translates into CASSKEDSGDYEQYF.

The rearrangement joins TRBV4-1 to TRBJ2-7; 13 bases are shared with TRBD2. Germline CDR1 reads MGHRA; CDR2 reads YSYEKL. The CDR3 runs to 17 residues. V lost 1 base and J lost 3; bases outside the gene matches: 6. CDR3 DNA: TGCGCCAGCAGCCAAGTCCCGACTAGCGGGGGGAACTACGAGCAGTACTTC. This sequence encodes CASSQVPTSGGNYEQYF.

The rearrangement joins TRBV6-6 to TRBJ2-7; 8 bases line up with TRBD1. The ends lost 5 bases at V and 4 bases at J; junction bases unmatched: 7. The germline CDR1 and CDR2 sequences are MNHNY and SVGAGI (reference sequence). The CDR3 consists of 14 residues. CDR3 DNA: TGTGCCAGCAGTCCCGGGACAGGTAAATACGAGCAGTACTTC. It codes for CASSPGTGKYEQYF.

The CDR3 nucleotides read TGTGCCAGCAGTCCGACGGCGTTTGGCGGCTATGGCTACACCTTC. It is translated as CASSPTAFGGYGYTF. The chain employs TRBV28 and TRBJ1-2; D not certain. Germline CDR1 reads MDHEN; CDR2 reads SYDVKM. Trimming removed 5 bases from V and 4 bases from J, with 17 bases in between. CDR3 length: 15 residues.

The V call is TRBV6-5, the J call TRBJ2-1; D might be TRBD2 (5 bases). The CDR3 loop spans 15 amino acids. CDR1 is MNHEY and CDR2 is SVGAGI in the germline V gene. The V end was cut by 2 bases, the J end by 2 bases, with 10 bases between. The CDR3 here is CASSYGGPAYNEQFF. CDR3 coding DNA: TGTGCCAGCAGTTACGGAGGACCTGCCTACAATGAGCAGTTCTTC.

CDR3 loop: CASSKAQLLAGDPTDTQYF. CDR3 coding DNA: TGTGCCAGCAGCAAAGCGCAGTTGTTAGCGGGAGACCCCACAGATACGCAGTATTTT. The V gene is TRBV21-1, the J gene TRBJ2-3; the listed D gene, TRBD2, was not tested against the DNA. TRBV21-1 has pseudogene status. The CDR3 extends over 19 amino acids.

CDR3 amino acids: CASSLAGLANEQFF. The DNA for the CDR3 is TGTGCCAGCAGCTTAGCGGGACTAGCTAATGAGCAGTTCTTC. V and J are TRBV11-3 and TRBJ2-1; the match to TRBD2 covers 9 bases. V shed 1 base, J shed 7 bases, and the junction held 2 bases outside the gene matches. Germline lookup yields CDR1 SGHNT and CDR2 YENEEA. The CDR3 length is 14 residues.